These 4 T cell receptor beta chains came from one sample sequenced in a study of cytomegalovirus exposure and HLA in healthy donors. This PCR relied on a set of 60 Vbeta primers and 13 Jbeta primers. Profiling relied on immunoSEQ multiplex PCR, and the TCRdb table lists in-frame clones only, not all of them. This sample carries 150,000 to 200,000 clones, over 80% of them seen once, and the ten largest clones take 1.2%. Sequenced: PBMCs. Source of these receptors: a boy between 2 and 10 years old in good health and CMV-seronegative.

The gene calls are TRBV5-4 and TRBJ2-2; 10 bases are a match to TRBD2. Unmatched junction bases numbered 4, after V lost 4 bases and J lost 1 base. Per germline, CDR1 SGHNT and CDR2 YYREEE (reference sequence). The CDR3 loop spans 16 amino acids. Here the CDR3 reads CASSLPSGGNTGELFF. As DNA, the CDR3 is TGTGCCAGCAGCCTCCCTAGCGGGGGGAACACCGGGGAGCTGTTTTTT.

This clone was found once. The chain carries TRBV7-2 and TRBJ2-2; TRBD2 matches 9 bases. V lost 5 bases to trimming and J lost 4 bases; unmatched junction nucleotides: 11. CDR1 is SGHTA and CDR2 is FQGNSA in the germline V gene. The CDR3 has 17 residues. CDR3 sequence (DNA): TGTGCCAGCAGCCTTCGTAATAGCGGGAGAGCCACCGGGGAGCTGTTTTTT. Translated, it gives CASSLRNSGRATGELFF.

The chain uses TRBV6-1 and TRBJ1-2, with a tentative D call TRBD1 (5 bases). V lost 6 bases and J 0 bases, leaving 11 bases between the germline ends. The CDR3 runs to 14 residues. The V gene's germline CDR1 is MNHNS and CDR2 SASEGT. The CDR3 loop reads CASSPDTTNYGYTF. The CDR3 nucleotides read TGTGCCAGCAGCCCGGACACCACTAACTATGGCTACACCTTC.

The CDR3 DNA sequence: TGTGCCAGCAGCTTAGCGGGGGGATCCTATGGCTACACCTTC. Its translation: CASSLAGGSYGYTF. The V call is TRBV7-9, the J call TRBJ1-2, with D maybe TRBD1 (5 bases). The CDR3 sequence is 14 residues long. Germline loops: CDR1 SEHNR, CDR2 FQNEAQ (reference sequence). The V end was cut by 0 bases, the J end by 4 bases, with 9 bases between.